This record looks at one TCR beta chain sequence and its context. Its antigen is not known. This CDR3 has 15 amino acids. The V gene's germline CDR1 is MNHNS and CDR2 SASEGT. The data were taken from a study of T cells expressing NK-cell markers. Study outcomes and limitations: These clonotypes also led the CD3+CD56-NKG2C+ fraction in a handful of donors.

Following a re-call of the 5' RACE reads, TCRdb has one entry per CDR3 protein and lacks DNA. The sample table includes about 15,000 distinct CDR3 sequences. The chain links TRBV6-1 to TRBJ2-1; TCRdb calls TRBD2, which cannot be checked without DNA. Sample: blood T cells: a sorted CD56 or NKG2C T cell subset, CD4+ or CD8+ T cells, or bulk PBMC T cells (not recorded which). This receptor was identified in a man aged 18 to 69 in good health. The CDR3 is CASSGSGASYNEQFF.